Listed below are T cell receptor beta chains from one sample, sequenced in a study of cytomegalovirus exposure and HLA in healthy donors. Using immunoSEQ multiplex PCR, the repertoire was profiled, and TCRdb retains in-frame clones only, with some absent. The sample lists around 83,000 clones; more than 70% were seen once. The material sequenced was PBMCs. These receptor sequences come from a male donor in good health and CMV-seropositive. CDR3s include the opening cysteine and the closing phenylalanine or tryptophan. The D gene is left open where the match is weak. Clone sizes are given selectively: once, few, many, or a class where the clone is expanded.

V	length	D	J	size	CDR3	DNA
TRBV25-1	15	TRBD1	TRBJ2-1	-	CASSPTGQVYNEQFF	TGTGCCAGCAGTCCGACGGGACAGGTCTACAATGAGCAGTTCTTC
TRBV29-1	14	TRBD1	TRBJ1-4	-	CSVVFAGGPEKLFF	TGCAGCGTTGTGTTTGCAGGGGGCCCAGAAAAACTGTTTTTT
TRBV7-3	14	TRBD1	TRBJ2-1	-	CASSQGQGGNEQFF	TGTGCCAGCAGCCAAGGACAGGGGGGCAATGAGCAGTTCTTC
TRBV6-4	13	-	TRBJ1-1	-	CASRERETTEAFF	TGTGCCAGCAGAGAGAGGGAAACGACTGAAGCTTTCTTT
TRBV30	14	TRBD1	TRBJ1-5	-	CAWSRQGGNQPQHF	TGTGCCTGGAGCAGACAGGGGGGCAATCAGCCCCAGCATTTT
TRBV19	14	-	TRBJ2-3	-	CASTAGKSTDTQYF	TGTGCCAGTACGGCGGGGAAAAGCACAGATACGCAGTATTTT
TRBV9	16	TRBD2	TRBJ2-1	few	CASSSRTSKDRNEQFF	TGTGCCAGCAGCTCCCGGACTAGCAAGGATAGAAATGAGCAGTTCTTC
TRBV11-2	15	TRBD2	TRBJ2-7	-	CASSELAGTSEEQYF	TGTGCCAGCAGCGAACTAGCGGGGACCAGTGAGGAGCAGTACTTC
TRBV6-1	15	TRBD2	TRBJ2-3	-	CASSEEAGGPDTQYF	TGTGCCAGCAGTGAAGAGGCGGGGGGGCCAGATACGCAGTATTTT
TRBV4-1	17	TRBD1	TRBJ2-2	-	CASSPDPGQGASGELFF	TGCGCCAGCAGCCCCGACCCGGGACAGGGGGCATCCGGGGAGCTGTTTTTT
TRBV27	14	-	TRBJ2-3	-	CASSLYSPPDTQYF	TGTGCCAGCAGTTTATACTCCCCGCCAGATACGCAGTATTTT
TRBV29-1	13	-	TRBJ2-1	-	CSAAPRLGHEQFF	TGCAGCGCCGCGCCTAGGCTAGGCCATGAGCAGTTCTTC
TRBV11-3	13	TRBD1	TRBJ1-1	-	CASSLTQGAEAFF	TGTGCCAGCAGCTTAACCCAGGGGGCTGAAGCTTTCTTT
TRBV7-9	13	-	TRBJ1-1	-	CASRTSTNTEAFF	TGTGCCAGCAGGACATCCACGAACACTGAAGCTTTCTTT
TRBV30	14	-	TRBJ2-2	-	CAWSVSRELGELFF	TGTGCCTGGAGTGTATCCCGAGAGCTCGGGGAGCTGTTTTTT
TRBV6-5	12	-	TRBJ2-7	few	CASIGEENEQYF	TGTGCCAGCATAGGGGAGGAGAACGAGCAGTACTTC
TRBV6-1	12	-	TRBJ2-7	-	CASSEPYYEQYF	TGTGCCAGCAGTGAACCGTACTACGAGCAGTACTTC
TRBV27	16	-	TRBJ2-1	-	CASSLEGVSSYNEQFF	TGTGCCAGCAGTTTAGAGGGGGTGAGCTCCTACAATGAGCAGTTCTTC
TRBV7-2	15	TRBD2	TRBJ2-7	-	CASSSRTSGLSEQYF	TGTGCCAGCAGCTCCAGGACTAGCGGCCTCTCCGAGCAGTACTTC
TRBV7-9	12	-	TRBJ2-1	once	CSSTTGSREQFF	TGTTCCAGCACTACAGGGTCGCGGGAGCAGTTCTTC
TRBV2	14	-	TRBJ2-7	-	CASTGGIGSYEQYF	TGTGCCAGTACTGGGGGGATCGGCTCCTACGAGCAGTACTTC
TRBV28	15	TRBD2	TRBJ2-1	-	CASSLPGLGDNEQFF	TGTGCCAGCAGTTTGCCTGGACTAGGGGACAATGAGCAGTTCTTC
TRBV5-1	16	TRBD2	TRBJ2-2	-	CASSFTSGANTGELFF	TGCGCCAGCAGCTTTACTAGCGGTGCGAACACCGGGGAGCTGTTTTTT
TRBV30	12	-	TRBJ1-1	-	CAWQEVNTEAFF	TGTGCCTGGCAAGAGGTAAACACTGAAGCTTTCTTT
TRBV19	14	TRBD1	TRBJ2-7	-	CASRDRGESYEQYF	TGTGCCAGTAGGGACAGGGGGGAATCTTACGAGCAGTACTTC
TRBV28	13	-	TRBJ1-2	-	CASRFGILYGYTF	TGTGCCAGCAGGTTCGGGATTCTCTATGGCTACACCTTC
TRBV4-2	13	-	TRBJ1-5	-	CASSSGGRQPQHF	TGTGCCAGCAGCTCCGGGGGGCGCCAGCCCCAGCATTTT
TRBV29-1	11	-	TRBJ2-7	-	CSVVAGDEQYF	TGCAGCGTTGTAGCAGGGGACGAGCAGTACTTC